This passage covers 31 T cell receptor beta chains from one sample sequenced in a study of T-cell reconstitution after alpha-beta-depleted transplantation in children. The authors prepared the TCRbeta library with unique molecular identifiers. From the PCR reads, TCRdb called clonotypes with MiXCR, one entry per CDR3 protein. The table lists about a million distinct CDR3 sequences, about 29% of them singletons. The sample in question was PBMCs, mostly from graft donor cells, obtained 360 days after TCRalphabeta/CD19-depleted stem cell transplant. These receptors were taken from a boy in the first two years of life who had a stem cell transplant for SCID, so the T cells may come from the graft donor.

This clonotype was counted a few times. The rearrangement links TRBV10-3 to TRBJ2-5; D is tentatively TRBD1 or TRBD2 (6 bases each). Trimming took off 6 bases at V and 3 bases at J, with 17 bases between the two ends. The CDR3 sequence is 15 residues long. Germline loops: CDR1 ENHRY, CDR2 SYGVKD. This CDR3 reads CAIRPHGGDKETQYF. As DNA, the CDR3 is TGTGCCATCAGACCCCACGGAGGGGACAAAGAGACCCAGTACTTC.

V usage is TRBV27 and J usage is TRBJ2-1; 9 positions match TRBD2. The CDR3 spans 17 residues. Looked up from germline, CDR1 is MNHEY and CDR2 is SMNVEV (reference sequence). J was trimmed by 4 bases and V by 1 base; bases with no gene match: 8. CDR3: CASSLFPSGAPYNEQFF. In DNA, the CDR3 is TGTGCCAGCAGTTTATTCCCTAGCGGGGCCCCTTACAATGAGCAGTTCTTC.

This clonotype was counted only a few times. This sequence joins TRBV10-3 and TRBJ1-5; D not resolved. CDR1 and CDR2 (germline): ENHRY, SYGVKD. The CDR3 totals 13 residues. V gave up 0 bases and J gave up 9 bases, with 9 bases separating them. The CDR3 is CAISESGLRPQHF. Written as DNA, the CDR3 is TGTGCCATCAGTGAGTCCGGACTCAGGCCCCAGCATTTT.

CDR3 amino acids: CSARVLAGRSYEQYF. Here the CDR3 DNA reads TGCAGTGCTAGGGTCTTAGCGGGGCGCTCCTACGAGCAGTACTTC. V is TRBV20-1 and J is TRBJ2-7; TRBD2 matches at 8 bases. The junction had 7 bases not matched to a gene; V was cut back by 3 bases and J by 0 bases. Germline values: CDR1 DFQATT, CDR2 SNEGSKA (reference sequence). The CDR3 runs to 15 residues.

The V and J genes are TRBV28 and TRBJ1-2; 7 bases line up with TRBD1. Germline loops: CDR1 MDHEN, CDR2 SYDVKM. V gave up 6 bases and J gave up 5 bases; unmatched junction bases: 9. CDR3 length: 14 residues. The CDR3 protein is CASRDTGALYGYTF. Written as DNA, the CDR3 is TGTGCCAGCAGGGATACAGGGGCGCTTTATGGCTACACCTTC.

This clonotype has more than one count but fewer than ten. The CDR3 is CASSQGTSPSYEQYF. Here the CDR3 DNA reads TGTGCCAGCAGCCAAGGGACTTCCCCCTCCTACGAGCAGTACTTC. This chain links TRBV7-2 with TRBJ2-7; D might be TRBD2 (6 bases). The V gene's germline CDR1 is SGHTA and CDR2 FQGNSA. The CDR3 totals 15 residues. Trimming removed 5 bases from V and 0 bases from J, with 14 bases in between.

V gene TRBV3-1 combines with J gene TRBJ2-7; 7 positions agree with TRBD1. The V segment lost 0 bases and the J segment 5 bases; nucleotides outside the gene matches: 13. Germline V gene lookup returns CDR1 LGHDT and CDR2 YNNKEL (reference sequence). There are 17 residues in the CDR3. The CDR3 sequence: CASSQEGKGAKGDEQYF. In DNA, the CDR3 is TGTGCCAGCAGCCAAGAGGGCAAGGGGGCCAAAGGGGACGAGCAGTACTTC.

The CDR3 reads CASSYSFQRGYNEQFF. CDR3 DNA: TGTGCCAGCAGTTACTCGTTCCAGCGGGGTTACAATGAGCAGTTCTTC. The J gene is TRBJ2-1, the V gene TRBV6-2 or TRBV6-3; 7 bases are shared with TRBD2. The CDR3 totals 16 residues. The junction had 6 bases not matched to a gene; V was cut back by 0 bases and J by 4 bases. The germline V gene has CDR1 MNHEY and CDR2 SVGEGT.

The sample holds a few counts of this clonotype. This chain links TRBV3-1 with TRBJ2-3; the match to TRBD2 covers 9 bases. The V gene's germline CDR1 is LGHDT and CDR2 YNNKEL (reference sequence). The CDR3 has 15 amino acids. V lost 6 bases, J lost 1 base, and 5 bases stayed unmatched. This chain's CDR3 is CASRPSGGRTDTQYF. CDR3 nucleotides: TGTGCCAGCAGGCCAAGCGGGGGGCGCACAGATACGCAGTATTTT.

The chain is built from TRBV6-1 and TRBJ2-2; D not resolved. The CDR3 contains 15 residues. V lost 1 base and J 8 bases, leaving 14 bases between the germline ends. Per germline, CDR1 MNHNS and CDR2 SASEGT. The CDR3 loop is CASSEVVRRPGELFF. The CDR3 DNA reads TGTGCCAGCAGTGAAGTTGTGCGGCGCCCAGGGGAGCTGTTTTTT.

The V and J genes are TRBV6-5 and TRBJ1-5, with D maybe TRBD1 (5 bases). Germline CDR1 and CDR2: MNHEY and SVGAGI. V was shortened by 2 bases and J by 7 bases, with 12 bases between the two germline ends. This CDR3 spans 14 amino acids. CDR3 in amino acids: CASSYEAGLQPQHF. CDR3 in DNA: TGTGCCAGCAGTTACGAGGCAGGGCTACAGCCCCAGCATTTT.

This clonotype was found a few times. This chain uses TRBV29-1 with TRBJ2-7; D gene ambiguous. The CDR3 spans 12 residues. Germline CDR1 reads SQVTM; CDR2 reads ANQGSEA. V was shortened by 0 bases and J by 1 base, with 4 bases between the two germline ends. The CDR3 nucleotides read TGCAGCGTTGAAGAAAAGTCCTACGAGCAGTACTTC. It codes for CSVEEKSYEQYF.

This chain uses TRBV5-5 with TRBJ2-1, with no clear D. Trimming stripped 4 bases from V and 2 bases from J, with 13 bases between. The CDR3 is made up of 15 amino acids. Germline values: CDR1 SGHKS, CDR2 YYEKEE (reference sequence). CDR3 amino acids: CASSPRIFTYNEQFF. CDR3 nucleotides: TGTGCCAGCAGCCCCCGGATTTTTACCTACAATGAGCAGTTCTTC.

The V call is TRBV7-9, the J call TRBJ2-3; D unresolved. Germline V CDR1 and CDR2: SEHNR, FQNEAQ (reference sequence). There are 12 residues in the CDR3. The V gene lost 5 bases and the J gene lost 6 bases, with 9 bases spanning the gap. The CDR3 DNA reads TGTGCCAGCAGCCCCGCGTTTGATACGCAGTATTTT. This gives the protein CASSPAFDTQYF.

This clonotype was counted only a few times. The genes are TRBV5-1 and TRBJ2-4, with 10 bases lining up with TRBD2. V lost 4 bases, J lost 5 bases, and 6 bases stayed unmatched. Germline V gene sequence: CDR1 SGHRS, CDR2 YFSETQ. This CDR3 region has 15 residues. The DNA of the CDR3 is TGCGCCAGCAGCCTAATAGCGGGGGGCGAAAACATTCAGTACTTC. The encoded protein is CASSLIAGGENIQYF.

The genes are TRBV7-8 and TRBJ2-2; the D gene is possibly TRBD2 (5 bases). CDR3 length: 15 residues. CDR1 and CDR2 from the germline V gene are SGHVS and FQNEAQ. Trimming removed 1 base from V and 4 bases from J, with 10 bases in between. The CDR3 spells CASSLVEGSTGELFF. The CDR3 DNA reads TGTGCCAGCAGCTTAGTTGAGGGCAGCACCGGGGAGCTGTTTTTT.

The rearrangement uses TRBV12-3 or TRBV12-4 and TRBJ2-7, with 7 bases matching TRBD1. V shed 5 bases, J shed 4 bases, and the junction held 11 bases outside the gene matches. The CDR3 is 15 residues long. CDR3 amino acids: CASSAHRGSGYEQYF. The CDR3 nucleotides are TGTGCCAGCAGTGCCCACAGGGGTTCGGGGTACGAGCAGTACTTC.

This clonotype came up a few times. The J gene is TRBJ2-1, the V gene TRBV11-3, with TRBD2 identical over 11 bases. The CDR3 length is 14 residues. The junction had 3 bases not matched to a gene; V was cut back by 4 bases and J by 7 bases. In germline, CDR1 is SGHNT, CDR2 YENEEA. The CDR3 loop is CASSSRTSGNEQFF. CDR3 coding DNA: TGTGCCAGCAGCTCCCGGACTAGCGGGAATGAGCAGTTCTTC.

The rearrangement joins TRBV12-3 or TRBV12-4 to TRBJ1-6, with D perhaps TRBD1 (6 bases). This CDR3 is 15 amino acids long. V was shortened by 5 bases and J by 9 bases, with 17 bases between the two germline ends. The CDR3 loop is CASSTQGGVPSPLHF. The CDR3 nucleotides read TGTGCCAGCAGTACCCAAGGGGGGGTACCTTCACCCCTCCACTTT.

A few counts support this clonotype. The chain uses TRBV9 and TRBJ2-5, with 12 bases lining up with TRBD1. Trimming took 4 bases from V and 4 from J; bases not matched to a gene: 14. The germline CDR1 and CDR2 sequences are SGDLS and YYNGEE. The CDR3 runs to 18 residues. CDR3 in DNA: TGTGCCAGCAGCCCCTCCTTCCGGGGACAGGGGGCCTCAGAGACCCAGTACTTC. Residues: CASSPSFRGQGASETQYF.

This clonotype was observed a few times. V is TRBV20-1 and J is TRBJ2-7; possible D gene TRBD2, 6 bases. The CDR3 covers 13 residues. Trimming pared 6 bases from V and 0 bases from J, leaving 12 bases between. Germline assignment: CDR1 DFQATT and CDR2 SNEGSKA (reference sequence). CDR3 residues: CSASRGFSYEQYF. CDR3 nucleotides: TGCAGTGCCTCTCGGGGGTTCTCCTACGAGCAGTACTTC.

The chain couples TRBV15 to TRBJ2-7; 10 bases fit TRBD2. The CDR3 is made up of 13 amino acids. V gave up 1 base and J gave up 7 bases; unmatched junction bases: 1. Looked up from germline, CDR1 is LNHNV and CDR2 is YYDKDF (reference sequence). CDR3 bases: TGTGCCACCAGCAGAGGGGGACTAGCGGAGCAGTACTTC. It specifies CATSRGGLAEQYF.

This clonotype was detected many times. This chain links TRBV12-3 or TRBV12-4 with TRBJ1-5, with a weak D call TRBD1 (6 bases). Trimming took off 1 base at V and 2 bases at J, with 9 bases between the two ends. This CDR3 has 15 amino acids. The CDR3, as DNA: TGTGCCAGCAGTTTAGGACAGGTGGGCAATCAGCCCCAGCATTTT. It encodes CASSLGQVGNQPQHF.

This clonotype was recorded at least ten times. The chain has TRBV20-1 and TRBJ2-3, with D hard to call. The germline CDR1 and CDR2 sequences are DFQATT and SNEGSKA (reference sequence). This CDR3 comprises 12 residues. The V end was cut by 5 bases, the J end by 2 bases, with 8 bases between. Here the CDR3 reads CSAWYTTDTQYF. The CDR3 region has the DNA TGCAGTGCTTGGTATACCACAGATACGCAGTATTTT.

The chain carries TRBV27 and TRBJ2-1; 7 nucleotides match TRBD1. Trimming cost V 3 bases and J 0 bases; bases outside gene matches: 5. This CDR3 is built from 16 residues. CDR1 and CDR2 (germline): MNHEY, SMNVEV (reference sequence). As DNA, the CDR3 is TGTGCCAGCAGTTTCACAGGGGTCATCTCCTACAATGAGCAGTTCTTC. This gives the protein CASSFTGVISYNEQFF.

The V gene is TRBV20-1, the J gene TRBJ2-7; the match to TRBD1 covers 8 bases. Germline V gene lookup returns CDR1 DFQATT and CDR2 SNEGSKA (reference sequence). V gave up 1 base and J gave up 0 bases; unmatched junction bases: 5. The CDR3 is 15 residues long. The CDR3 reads CSARVTTGGSYEQYF. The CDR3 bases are TGCAGTGCTAGAGTCACAACAGGGGGCTCCTACGAGCAGTACTTC.

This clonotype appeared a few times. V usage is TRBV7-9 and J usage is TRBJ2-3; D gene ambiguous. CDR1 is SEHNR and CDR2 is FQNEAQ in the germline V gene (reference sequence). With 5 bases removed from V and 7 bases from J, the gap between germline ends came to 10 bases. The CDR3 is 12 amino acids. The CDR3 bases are TGTGCCAGCAGCACCTATCGCCATACGCAGTATTTT. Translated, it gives CASSTYRHTQYF.

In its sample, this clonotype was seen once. CDR3 in DNA: TGCAGTGCCCCCAAGCGGACAGGGAACAATGAGCAGTTCTTC. It specifies CSAPKRTGNNEQFF. The chain has TRBV20-1 and TRBJ2-1; TRBD1 matches at 8 bases. Unmatched junction bases numbered 9, after V lost 6 bases and J lost 5 bases. The germline V gene encodes CDR1 DFQATT and CDR2 SNEGSKA (reference sequence). The CDR3 sequence is 14 residues long.

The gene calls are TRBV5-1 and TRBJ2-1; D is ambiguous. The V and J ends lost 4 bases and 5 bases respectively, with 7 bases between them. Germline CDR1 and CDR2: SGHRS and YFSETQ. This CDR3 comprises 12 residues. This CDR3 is CASSRNDNEQFF. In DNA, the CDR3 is TGCGCCAGCAGCCGCAATGACAATGAGCAGTTCTTC.

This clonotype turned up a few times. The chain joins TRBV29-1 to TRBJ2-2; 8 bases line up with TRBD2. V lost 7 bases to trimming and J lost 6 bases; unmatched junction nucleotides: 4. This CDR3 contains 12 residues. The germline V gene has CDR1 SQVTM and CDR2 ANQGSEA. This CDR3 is CSAGGASGELFF. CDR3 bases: TGCAGCGCGGGGGGGGCCTCCGGGGAGCTGTTTTTT.

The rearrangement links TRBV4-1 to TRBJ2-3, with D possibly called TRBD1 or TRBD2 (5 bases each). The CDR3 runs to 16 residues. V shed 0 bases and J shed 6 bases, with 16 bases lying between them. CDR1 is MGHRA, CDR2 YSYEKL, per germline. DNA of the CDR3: TGCGCCAGCAGCCAAGATCCGGGACCCCCGAGGGATACGCAGTATTTT. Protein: CASSQDPGPPRDTQYF.